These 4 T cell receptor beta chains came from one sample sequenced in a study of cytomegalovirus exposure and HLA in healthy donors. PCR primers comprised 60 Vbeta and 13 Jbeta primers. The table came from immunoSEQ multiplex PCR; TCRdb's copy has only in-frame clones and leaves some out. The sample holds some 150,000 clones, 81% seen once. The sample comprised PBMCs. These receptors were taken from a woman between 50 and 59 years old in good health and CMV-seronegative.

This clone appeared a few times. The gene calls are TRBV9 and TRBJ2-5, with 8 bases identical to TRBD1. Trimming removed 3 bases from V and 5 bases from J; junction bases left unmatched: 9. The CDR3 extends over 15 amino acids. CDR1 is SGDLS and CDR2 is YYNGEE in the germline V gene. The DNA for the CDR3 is TGTGCCAGCAGCGAAGGACAGGGACCTATGGAGACCCAGTACTTC. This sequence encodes CASSEGQGPMETQYF.

The CDR3 coding sequence is TGTGCCTGCAGCCGAGGGTGGGGACAGAGCTACAATGAGCAGTTCTTC. Translated: CACSRGWGQSYNEQFF. This chain joins TRBV19 and TRBJ2-1, with 7 bases matching TRBD1. This CDR3 comprises 16 residues. CDR1 LNHDA and CDR2 SQIVND come from the germline V gene (reference sequence). Trimming at V came to 11 bases and at J to 3 bases, leaving 16 bases not matched to a gene. The complete variable domain, with remaining parts taken from reference TRBV19 and TRBJ2-1, reads DGGITQSPKYLFRKEGQNVTLSCEQNLNHDAMYWYRQDPGQGLRLIYYSQIVNDFQKGDIAEGYSVSREKKESFPLTVTSAQKNPTAFYLCACSRGWGQSYNEQFFGPGTRLTVL.

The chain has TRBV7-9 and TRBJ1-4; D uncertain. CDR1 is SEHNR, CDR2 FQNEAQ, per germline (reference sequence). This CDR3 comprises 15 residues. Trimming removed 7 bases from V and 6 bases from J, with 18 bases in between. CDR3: CASTSGNSLHEKLFF. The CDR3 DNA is TGTGCCAGCACCTCCGGGAACAGTTTACATGAAAAACTGTTTTTT.

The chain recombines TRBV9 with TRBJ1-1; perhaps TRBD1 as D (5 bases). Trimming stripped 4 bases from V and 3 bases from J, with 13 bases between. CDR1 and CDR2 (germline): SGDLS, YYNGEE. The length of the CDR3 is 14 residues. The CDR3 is CASSPPGGDTEAFF. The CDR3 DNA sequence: TGTGCCAGCAGCCCCCCGGGGGGAGACACTGAAGCTTTCTTT.